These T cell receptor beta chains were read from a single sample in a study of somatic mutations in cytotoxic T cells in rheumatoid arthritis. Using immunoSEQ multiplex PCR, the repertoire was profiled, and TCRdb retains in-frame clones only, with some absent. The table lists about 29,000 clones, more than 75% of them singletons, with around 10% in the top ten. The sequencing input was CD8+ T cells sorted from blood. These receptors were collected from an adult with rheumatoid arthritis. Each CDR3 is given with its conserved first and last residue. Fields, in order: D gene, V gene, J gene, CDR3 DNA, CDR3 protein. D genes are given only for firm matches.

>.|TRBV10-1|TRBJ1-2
TGCGCCAGCAGTGAGTCTAAAAACTATGGCTACACCTTC
CASSESKNYGYTF
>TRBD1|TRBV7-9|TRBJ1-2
TGTGCCAGCAGCTTAGAAAGGGACAGAGTATCGTGGACCTTC
CASSLERDRVSWTF
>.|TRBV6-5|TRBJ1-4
TGTGCCAGCAGAGGATTCTCAACTAATGAAAAACTGTTTTTT
CASRGFSTNEKLFF
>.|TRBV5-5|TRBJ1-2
TGTGCCAGCAGCCCCCCCGGAGCAGGGGTCTATGGCTACACCTTC
CASSPPGAGVYGYTF
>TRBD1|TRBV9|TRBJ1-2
TGTGCCAGCAGCGCCGGGGAGGACAGGTACTATGGCTACACCTTC
CASSAGEDRYYGYTF
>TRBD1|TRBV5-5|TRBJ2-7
TGTGCCAGCAGCTCTCCGGGACAGGGTCCCGACGAGCAGTACTTC
CASSSPGQGPDEQYF
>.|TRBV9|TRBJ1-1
TGTGCCAGCAGCGTAGAGGGGGGGGCGGGCACTGAAGCTTTCTTT
CASSVEGGAGTEAFF
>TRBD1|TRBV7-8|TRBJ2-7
TGTGCCAGCAGCCTCCCGGACAGGGACTACGAGCAGTACTTC
CASSLPDRDYEQYF
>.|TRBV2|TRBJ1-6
TGTGCCAGCAGTGACACCCCGGGTTCACCCCTCCACTTT
CASSDTPGSPLHF
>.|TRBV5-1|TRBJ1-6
TGCGCCAGCAGCCCCGAGGAGGGTTATTCACCCCTCCACTTT
CASSPEEGYSPLHF